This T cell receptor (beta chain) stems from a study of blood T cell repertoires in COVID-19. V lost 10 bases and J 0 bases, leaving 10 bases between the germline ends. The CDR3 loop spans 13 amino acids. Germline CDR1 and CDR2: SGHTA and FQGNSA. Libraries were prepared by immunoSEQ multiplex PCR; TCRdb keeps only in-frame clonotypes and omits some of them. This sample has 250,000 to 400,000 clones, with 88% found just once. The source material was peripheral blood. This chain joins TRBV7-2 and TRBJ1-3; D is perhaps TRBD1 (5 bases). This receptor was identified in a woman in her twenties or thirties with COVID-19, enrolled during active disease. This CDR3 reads CATARGSGNTIYF. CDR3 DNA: TGTGCCACCGCAAGGGGCTCTGGAAACACCATATATTTT. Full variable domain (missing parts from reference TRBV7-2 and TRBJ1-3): GAGVSQSPSNKVTEKGKDVELRCDPISGHTALYWYRQSLGQGLEFLIYFQGNSAPDKSGLPSDRFSAERTGGSVSTLTIQRTQQEDSAVYLCATARGSGNTIYFGEGSWLTVV.